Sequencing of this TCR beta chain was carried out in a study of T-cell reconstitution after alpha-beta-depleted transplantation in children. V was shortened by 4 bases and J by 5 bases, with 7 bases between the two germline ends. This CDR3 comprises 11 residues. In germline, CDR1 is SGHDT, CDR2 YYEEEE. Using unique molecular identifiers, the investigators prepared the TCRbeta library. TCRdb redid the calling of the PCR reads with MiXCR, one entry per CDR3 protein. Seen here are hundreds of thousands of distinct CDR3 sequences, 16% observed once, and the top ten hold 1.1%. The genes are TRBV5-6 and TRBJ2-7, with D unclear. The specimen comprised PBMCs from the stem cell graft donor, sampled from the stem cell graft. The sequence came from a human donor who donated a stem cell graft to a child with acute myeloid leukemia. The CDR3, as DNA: TGTGCCAGCAGCCTTCCCCACGAGCAGTACGTC. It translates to CASSLPHEQYV.